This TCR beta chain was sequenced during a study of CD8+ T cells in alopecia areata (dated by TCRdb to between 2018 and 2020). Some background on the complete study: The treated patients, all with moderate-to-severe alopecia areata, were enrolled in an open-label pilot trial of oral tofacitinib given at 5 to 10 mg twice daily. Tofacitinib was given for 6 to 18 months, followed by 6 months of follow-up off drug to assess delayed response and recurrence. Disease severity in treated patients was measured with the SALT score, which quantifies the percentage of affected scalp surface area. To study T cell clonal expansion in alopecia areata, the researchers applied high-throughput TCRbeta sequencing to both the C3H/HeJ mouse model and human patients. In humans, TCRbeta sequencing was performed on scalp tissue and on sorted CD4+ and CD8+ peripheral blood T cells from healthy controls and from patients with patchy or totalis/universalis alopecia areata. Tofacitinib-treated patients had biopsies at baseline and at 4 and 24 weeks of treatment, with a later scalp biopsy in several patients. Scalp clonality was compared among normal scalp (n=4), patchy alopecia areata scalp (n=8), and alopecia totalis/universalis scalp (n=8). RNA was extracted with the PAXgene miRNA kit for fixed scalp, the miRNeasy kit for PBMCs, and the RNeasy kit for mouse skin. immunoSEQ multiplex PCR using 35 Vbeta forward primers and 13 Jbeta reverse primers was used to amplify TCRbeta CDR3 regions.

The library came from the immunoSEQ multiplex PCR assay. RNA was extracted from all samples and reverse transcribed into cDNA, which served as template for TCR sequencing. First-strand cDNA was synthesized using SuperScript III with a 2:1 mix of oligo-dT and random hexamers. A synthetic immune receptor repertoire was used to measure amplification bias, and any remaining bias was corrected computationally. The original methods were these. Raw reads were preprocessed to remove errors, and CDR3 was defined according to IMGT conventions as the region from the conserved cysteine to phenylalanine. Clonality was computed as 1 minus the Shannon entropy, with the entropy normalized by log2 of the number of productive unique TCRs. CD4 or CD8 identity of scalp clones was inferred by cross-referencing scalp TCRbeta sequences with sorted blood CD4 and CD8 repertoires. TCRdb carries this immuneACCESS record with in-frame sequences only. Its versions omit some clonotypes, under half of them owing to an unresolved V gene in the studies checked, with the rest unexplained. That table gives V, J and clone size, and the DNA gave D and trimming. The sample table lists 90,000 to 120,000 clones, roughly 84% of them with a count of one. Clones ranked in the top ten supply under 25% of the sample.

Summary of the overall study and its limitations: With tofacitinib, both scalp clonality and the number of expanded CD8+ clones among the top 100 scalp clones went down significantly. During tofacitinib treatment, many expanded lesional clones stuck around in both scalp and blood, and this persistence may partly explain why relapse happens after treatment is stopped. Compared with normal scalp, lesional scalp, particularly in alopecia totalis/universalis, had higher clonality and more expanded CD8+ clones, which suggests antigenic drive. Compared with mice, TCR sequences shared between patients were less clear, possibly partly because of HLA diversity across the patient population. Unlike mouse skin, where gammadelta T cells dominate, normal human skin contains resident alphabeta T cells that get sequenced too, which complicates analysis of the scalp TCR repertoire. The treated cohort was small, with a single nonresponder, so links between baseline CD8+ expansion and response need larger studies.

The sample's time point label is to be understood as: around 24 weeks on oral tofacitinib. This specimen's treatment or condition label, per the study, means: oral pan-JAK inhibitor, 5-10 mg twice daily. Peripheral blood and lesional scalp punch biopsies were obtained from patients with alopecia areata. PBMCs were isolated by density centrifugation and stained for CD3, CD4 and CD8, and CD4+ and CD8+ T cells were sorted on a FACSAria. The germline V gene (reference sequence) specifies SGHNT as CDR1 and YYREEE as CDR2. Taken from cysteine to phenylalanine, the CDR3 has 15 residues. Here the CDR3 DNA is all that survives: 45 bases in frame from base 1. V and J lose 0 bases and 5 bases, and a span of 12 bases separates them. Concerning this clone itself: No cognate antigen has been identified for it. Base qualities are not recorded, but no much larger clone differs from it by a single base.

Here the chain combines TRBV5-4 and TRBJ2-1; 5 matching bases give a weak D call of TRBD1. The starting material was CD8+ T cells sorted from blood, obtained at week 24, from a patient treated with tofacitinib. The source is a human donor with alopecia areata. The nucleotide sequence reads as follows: TGTGCCAGCAGCTTGGTCGTGGGGCGGAACAATGAGCAGTTCTTC. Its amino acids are CASSLVVGRNNEQFF.